A single sample is the source of the 30 T cell receptor beta chains below, sequenced in a study of response to subunit inactivated influenza vaccine. Each CDR3 protein gets one entry after TCRdb re-called the RT-PCR reads with MiXCR. The data show roughly 500,000 distinct CDR3 sequences, with roughly a quarter seen just once and about 2.8% held by the top ten. This sample also appeared in a second study, on T cells expressing NK-cell markers. From that paper: Beta-chain TCR cDNA was generated via 5'RACE template switching with UMIs.

The sample in question was CD4+ T cells sorted from PBMCs, obtained roughly 13 days after vaccination. These receptors were obtained from a man aged 45-65 years who received an inactivated influenza vaccine.

The sample holds a few counts of this clonotype. The V and J genes are TRBV5-6 and TRBJ1-6, with TRBD1 as a possible D gene (5 bases). This CDR3 has 16 amino acids. Germline loops: CDR1 SGHDT, CDR2 YYEEEE. V was clipped by 4 bases and J by 1 base, with 12 bases between them. DNA for the CDR3: TGTGCCAGCAGCCCAGTGGGGGTGTCCTATAATTCACCCCTCCACTTT. This encodes CASSPVGVSYNSPLHF.

The chain links TRBV12-3 or TRBV12-4 to TRBJ2-1; 12 bases agree with TRBD2. The CDR3 is 16 amino acids. Trimming took 6 bases from V and 0 from J; bases not matched to a gene: 3. CDR3 protein: CASRGLAGNSYNEQFF. The CDR3, as DNA: TGTGCCAGCAGAGGACTAGCGGGGAACTCCTACAATGAGCAGTTCTTC.

This clonotype occurred a few times. The V and J genes are TRBV7-2 and TRBJ1-5; 8 nucleotides align to TRBD1. CDR3 size: 15 residues. V gave up 5 bases and J gave up 4 bases; unmatched junction bases: 7. The V gene's germline CDR1 is SGHTA and CDR2 FQGNSA. For the CDR3, the DNA is TGTGCCAGCAGCCCATGGCAGGGGGCGAATCAGCCCCAGCATTTT. This gives the protein CASSPWQGANQPQHF.

This clonotype has only a few counts. The chain combines TRBV6-2 or TRBV6-3 with TRBJ1-5, with a possible D match to TRBD1 (5 bases). V was pared by 7 bases and J by 0 bases, with 22 bases between. The CDR3 contains 18 residues. CDR1 and CDR2 (germline): MNHEY, SVGEGT. This CDR3 reads CASTTPGGVQYSNQPQHF. In nucleotides, the CDR3 is TGTGCCAGCACCACCCCCGGGGGGGTACAATATAGCAATCAGCCCCAGCATTTT.

The chain couples TRBV11-2 to TRBJ1-2; D remains unclear. Trimming stripped 1 base from V and 2 bases from J, with 8 bases between. The CDR3 extends over 14 amino acids. Germline V gene lookup returns CDR1 SGHAT and CDR2 FQNNGV. In DNA, the CDR3 is TGTGCCAGCAGCTTAGCTTGGGTGAACTATGGCTACACCTTC. It translates to CASSLAWVNYGYTF.

This clonotype occurred a few times. The chain uses TRBV4-2 and TRBJ1-3; a possible D gene is TRBD1 (6 bases). The CDR3 has 15 amino acids. Looked up from germline, CDR1 is LGHNA and CDR2 is YNFKEQ. V was cut by 4 bases and J by 4 bases, with 14 bases left in between. This CDR3 is CASSPGGPAGNTIYF. Written as DNA, the CDR3 is TGTGCCAGCAGCCCCGGGGGGCCGGCCGGAAACACCATATATTTT.

This chain joins TRBV6-1 and TRBJ2-7; 9 nucleotides agree with TRBD2. CDR3 length equals 14 residues. V dropped 6 bases and J dropped 3; count of bases not matched to a gene: 6. Germline V gives CDR1 MNHNS, CDR2 SASEGT. The CDR3 nucleotides read TGTGCCAGCAGACCTGGGACTAGCAACTACGAGCAGTACTTC. It yields the protein CASRPGTSNYEQYF.

This clonotype has a handful of counts. This rearrangement joins TRBV20-1 to TRBJ1-3; D is possibly TRBD1 (5 bases). This CDR3 has 13 residues. V was clipped by 7 bases and J by 3 bases, with 13 bases between them. CDR1 DFQATT and CDR2 SNEGSKA come from the germline V gene (reference sequence). As DNA, the CDR3 is TGCAGTGGGACTACAGGCCTTGGAAACACCATATATTTT. As protein: CSGTTGLGNTIYF.

The gene calls are TRBV23-1 and TRBJ2-1, with D possibly TRBD2 on 6 matching bases. TRBV23-1 is labeled an ORF, and its function is uncertain. The CDR3 is 17 amino acids. V was clipped by 6 bases and J by 0 bases, with 18 bases between them. CDR3 DNA: TGCGCCAGCAGCCTGGTTCGGACTACCAGCTCCTACAATGAGCAGTTCTTC. This translates into CASSLVRTTSSYNEQFF.

As concerns this clonotype: A junction end diverges from the germline sequence, so it may reflect a read error. The rearrangement joins TRBV9 to TRBJ2-2; 7 bases agree with TRBD2. The CDR3 consists of 15 residues. CDR1 is SGDLS, CDR2 YYNGEE, per germline. DNA of the CDR3: TGTGCCAGCAGCCTTCCCGGGACTAACACCGGGGAGCTGTGTTTT. Translation gives CASSLPGTNTGELCF. The variable domain in full, with the rest retrieved from reference TRBV9 and TRBJ2-2, is DSGVTQTPKHLITATGQRVTLRCSPRSGDLSVYWYQQSLDQGLQFLIQYYNGEERAKGNILERFSAQQFPDLHSELNLSSLELGDSALYFCASSLPGTNTGELCFGEGSRLTVL.

This clonotype was counted between two and nine times. This rearrangement joins TRBV20-1 to TRBJ2-7; D might be TRBD2 (6 bases). Trimming removed 2 bases at V and 0 bases at J, with 11 bases between. The CDR3 runs 14 residues. Per germline, CDR1 DFQATT and CDR2 SNEGSKA (reference sequence). In nucleotides, the CDR3 is TGCAGTGCTAGATCACGGGACTTCTCCTACGAGCAGTACTTC. As protein: CSARSRDFSYEQYF.

The V call is TRBV11-2, the J call TRBJ2-7; 10 nucleotides agree with TRBD1. This CDR3 has 18 amino acids. Trimming at V came to 2 bases and at J to 2 bases, leaving 12 bases not matched to a gene. Germline assignment: CDR1 SGHAT and CDR2 FQNNGV. In nucleotides, the CDR3 is TGTGCCAGCAGCTTATACTCAATCACGACAGGGGGCGCCTACGAGCAGTACTTC. Translating it yields CASSLYSITTGGAYEQYF.

The gene calls are TRBV20-1 and TRBJ2-7, with 10 positions matching TRBD2. V lost 0 bases to trimming and J lost 7 bases; unmatched junction nucleotides: 9. Germline CDR1 reads DFQATT; CDR2 reads SNEGSKA (reference sequence). This CDR3 has 15 residues. CDR3 loop: CSARDFLAGVGEQYF. In DNA, the CDR3 is TGCAGTGCTAGAGATTTCCTAGCGGGAGTGGGGGAGCAGTACTTC.

This clonotype was recorded a few times. The chain recombines TRBV20-1 with TRBJ1-6; TRBD1 agrees at 9 bases. V trimming: 3 bases; J trimming: 8 bases; junction bases outside the gene matches: 2. This CDR3 region has 13 residues. Germline-derived CDR1 and CDR2 are DFQATT and SNEGSKA (reference sequence). The CDR3 loop reads CSASRTGDSPLHF. CDR3 nucleotide sequence: TGCAGTGCTAGTAGGACAGGGGATTCACCCCTCCACTTT.

This clonotype showed up just a few times. V gene TRBV6-2 or TRBV6-3 combines with J gene TRBJ2-7; 11 bases fit TRBD1. V was pared by 2 bases and J by 4 bases, with 4 bases of the junction left unmatched. CDR3 length: 15 residues. Germline lookup yields CDR1 MNHEY and CDR2 SVGEGT. CDR3 in amino acids: CASSYAGQGDYEQYF. CDR3 nucleotides: TGTGCCAGCAGTTACGCGGGACAGGGGGATTACGAGCAGTACTTC.

This clonotype came up a few times. The chain combines TRBV5-5 with TRBJ2-7; D is possibly TRBD1 or TRBD2 (5 bases each). The CDR3 consists of 14 residues. Trimming removed 1 base from V and 2 bases from J, with 10 bases in between. Germline V lookup: CDR1 SGHKS, CDR2 YYEKEE (reference sequence). The CDR3 loop reads CASSLSSGPYEQYF. CDR3 nucleotides: TGTGCCAGCAGCTTGTCCTCGGGACCCTACGAGCAGTACTTC.

The chain links TRBV12-3 or TRBV12-4 to TRBJ1-1; TRBD1 agrees at 8 bases. V gave up 6 bases and J gave up 4 bases; unmatched junction bases: 7. The CDR3 is 14 residues long. Here the CDR3 DNA reads TGTGCCAGCAGGAAACAGGGGGGGCTCACTGAAGCTTTCTTT. Amino acid sequence: CASRKQGGLTEAFF.

The V gene is TRBV5-1, the J gene TRBJ2-7; 7 bases align to TRBD2. This CDR3 is built from 13 residues. V trimming: 4 bases; J trimming: 6 bases; junction bases outside the gene matches: 7. Germline values: CDR1 SGHRS, CDR2 YFSETQ. CDR3 in DNA: TGCGCCAGCAGCGGACCCTCTAGCGGCGAGCAGTACTTC. Its protein product is CASSGPSSGEQYF.

The table lists this clonotype with a few counts. The V gene is TRBV4-3, the J gene TRBJ2-2, with unresolved D. Trimming stripped 0 bases from V and 3 bases from J, with 5 bases between. Germline V gene lookup returns CDR1 LGHNA and CDR2 YSLEER. The CDR3 is 14 residues long. The CDR3 is CASSQDWHTGELFF. The CDR3 DNA is TGCGCCAGCAGCCAAGATTGGCACACCGGGGAGCTGTTTTTT.

This chain uses TRBV4-3 with TRBJ2-1; 8 positions match TRBD1. Germline values: CDR1 LGHNA, CDR2 YSLEER. The CDR3 is made up of 15 amino acids. V shed 0 bases and J 7 bases; nucleotides not matched to a gene: 5. The CDR3 spells CASSQDRGLENEQFF. CDR3 bases: TGCGCCAGCAGCCAAGACAGGGGGCTCGAGAATGAGCAGTTCTTC.

This clonotype was seen once. V is TRBV7-6 and J is TRBJ2-7, with a tentative D call TRBD2 (5 bases). Germline V CDR1 and CDR2: SGHVS, FNYEAQ. The CDR3 contains 14 residues. V was pared by 5 bases and J by 6 bases, with 17 bases between. The CDR3 DNA sequence: TGTGCCAGCAGCCCCTTCCTAGGGAGCGCCGAGCAGTACTTC. This sequence encodes CASSPFLGSAEQYF.

The chain uses TRBV14 and TRBJ1-2, with D uncertain. The CDR3 totals 13 residues. The germline gives CDR1 SGHDN, CDR2 FVKESK. With 5 bases removed from V and 7 bases from J, the gap between germline ends came to 14 bases. The CDR3 DNA follows: TGTGCCAGCAGCGAACATTTATCCCTTGGCTACACCTTC. This codes for CASSEHLSLGYTF.

The J gene is TRBJ1-1, the V gene TRBV3-1; TRBD1 matches 10 bases. The CDR3 extends over 13 amino acids. Germline V gives CDR1 LGHDT, CDR2 YNNKEL (reference sequence). Trimming cost V 4 bases and J 4 bases; bases outside gene matches: 0. The CDR3 DNA is TGTGCCAGCAGCCGGACAGGGGGCACTGAAGCTTTCTTT. It is translated as CASSRTGGTEAFF.

This chain connects TRBV6-6 to TRBJ2-4; D ambiguous. Between the trimmed V and J ends, which lost 5 bases and 0 bases, there was a span of 2 bases. The CDR3 is made up of 12 amino acids. Germline V gene lookup returns CDR1 MNHNY and CDR2 SVGAGI (reference sequence). This CDR3 reads CASSVAKNIQYF. DNA for the CDR3: TGTGCCAGCAGTGTAGCCAAAAACATTCAGTACTTC.

CDR3 protein: CASSDQGLALNEQFF. DNA for the CDR3: TGTGCCAGCAGTGATCAGGGACTAGCCTTAAATGAGCAGTTCTTC. V gene TRBV6-1 combines with J gene TRBJ2-1; 9 bases fit TRBD2. CDR1 and CDR2 from the germline V gene are MNHNS and SASEGT. Germline trimming cut 3 bases from V and 7 bases from J; bases unmatched to any gene: 7. The CDR3 consists of 15 residues.

This clonotype was recorded a few times. The J gene is TRBJ2-1, the V gene TRBV2; possible D gene TRBD2, 6 bases. Germline lookup yields CDR1 SNHLY and CDR2 FYNNEI. Trimming cost V 5 bases and J 0 bases, with 14 bases left between them. This CDR3 has 16 residues. CDR3 in DNA: TGTGCCAGCAGTCGACTAGTTCTTGGCTCCTACAATGAGCAGTTCTTC. Protein sequence: CASSRLVLGSYNEQFF.

A few counts support this clonotype. The J gene is TRBJ1-2, the V gene TRBV20-1, with a tentative D call TRBD1 (6 bases). CDR1 and CDR2 (germline): DFQATT, SNEGSKA (reference sequence). CDR3 length: 16 amino acids. V was pared by 1 base and J by 4 bases, with 19 bases between. The CDR3, as DNA: TGCAGTGCTAGAGCAAATACAGGGTTGGCTTCCTATGGCTACACCTTC. This encodes CSARANTGLASYGYTF.

The table lists this clonotype with a few counts. The chain links TRBV7-2 to TRBJ2-3, with TRBD2 identical over 10 bases. The CDR3 consists of 16 residues. The J segment lost 1 base and the V segment lost 5 bases, leaving 6 bases of the junction unmatched. Germline values: CDR1 SGHTA, CDR2 FQGNSA. The CDR3 DNA reads TGTGCCAGCAGCCTAACTAGCGGGGTGGGCACAGATACGCAGTATTTT. It specifies CASSLTSGVGTDTQYF.

This clonotype has just a few counts. This sequence joins TRBV2 and TRBJ2-7, with D possibly matching TRBD1 (7 bases). Germline CDR1 and CDR2: SNHLY and FYNNEI. The CDR3 consists of 13 residues. Between the trimmed V and J ends, which lost 6 bases and 2 bases, there was a span of 11 bases. CDR3 in amino acids: CASSAGQPYEQYF. The CDR3 region has the DNA TGTGCCAGCAGCGCGGGACAGCCCTACGAGCAGTACTTC. The variable domain in full, completed from reference TRBV2 and TRBJ2-7, reads EPEVTQTPSHQVTQMGQEVILRCVPISNHLYFYWYRQILGQKVEFLVSFYNNEISEKSEIFDDQFSVERPDGSNFTLKIRSTKLEDSAMYFCASSAGQPYEQYFGPGTRLTVT.

The chain joins TRBV20-1 to TRBJ2-7, with 10 bases fitting TRBD1. The CDR3 covers 13 residues. Germline assignment: CDR1 DFQATT and CDR2 SNEGSKA (reference sequence). V lost 5 bases, J lost 4 bases, and 5 bases stayed unmatched. CDR3 in DNA: TGCAGTGCTGTCCGGGACAGGGGTTACGAGCAGTACTTC. Translating gives CSAVRDRGYEQYF.